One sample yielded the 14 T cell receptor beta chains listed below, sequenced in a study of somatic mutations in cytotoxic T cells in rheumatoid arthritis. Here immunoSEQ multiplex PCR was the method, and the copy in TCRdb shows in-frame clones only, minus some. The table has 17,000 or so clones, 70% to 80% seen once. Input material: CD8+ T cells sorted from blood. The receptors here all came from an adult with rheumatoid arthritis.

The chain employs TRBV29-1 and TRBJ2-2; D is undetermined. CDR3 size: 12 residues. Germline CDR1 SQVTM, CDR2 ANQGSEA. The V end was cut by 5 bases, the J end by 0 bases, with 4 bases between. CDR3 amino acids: CSVFTNTGELFF. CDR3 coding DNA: TGCAGCGTTTTTACGAACACCGGGGAGCTGTTTTTT.

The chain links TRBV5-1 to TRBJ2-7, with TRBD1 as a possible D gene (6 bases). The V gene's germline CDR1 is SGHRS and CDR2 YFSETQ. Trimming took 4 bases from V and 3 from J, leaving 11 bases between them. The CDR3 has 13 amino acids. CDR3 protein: CASSGIQGYEQYF. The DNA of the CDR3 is TGCGCCAGCAGCGGGATACAGGGCTACGAGCAGTACTTC.

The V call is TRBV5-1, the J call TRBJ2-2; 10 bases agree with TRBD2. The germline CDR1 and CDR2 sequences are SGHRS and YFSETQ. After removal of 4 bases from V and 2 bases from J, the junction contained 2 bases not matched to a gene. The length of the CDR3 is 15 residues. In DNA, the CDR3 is TGCGCCAGCAGCCTAGCGGGGGACAACACCGGGGAGCTGTTTTTT. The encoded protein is CASSLAGDNTGELFF.

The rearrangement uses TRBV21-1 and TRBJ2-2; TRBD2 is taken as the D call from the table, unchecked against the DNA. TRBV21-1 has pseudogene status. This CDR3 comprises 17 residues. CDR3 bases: TGTGCCAGCAGCAAAAAAATAGCGGGGGGGCCCACCGGGGAGCTGTTTTTT. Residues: CASSKKIAGGPTGELFF.

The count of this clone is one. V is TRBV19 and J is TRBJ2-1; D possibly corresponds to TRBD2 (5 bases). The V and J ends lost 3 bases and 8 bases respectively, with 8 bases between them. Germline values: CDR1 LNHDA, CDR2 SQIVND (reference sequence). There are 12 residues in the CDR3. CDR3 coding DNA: TGTGCCAGTAGTATGAGGGTGGATGAGCAGTTCTTC. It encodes CASSMRVDEQFF.

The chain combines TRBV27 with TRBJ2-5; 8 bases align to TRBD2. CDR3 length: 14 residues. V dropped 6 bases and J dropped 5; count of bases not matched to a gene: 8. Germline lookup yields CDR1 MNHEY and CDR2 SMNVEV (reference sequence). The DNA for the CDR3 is TGTGCCAGCAGCCCCGGGGGGGATCGGGAGACCCAGTACTTC. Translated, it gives CASSPGGDRETQYF.

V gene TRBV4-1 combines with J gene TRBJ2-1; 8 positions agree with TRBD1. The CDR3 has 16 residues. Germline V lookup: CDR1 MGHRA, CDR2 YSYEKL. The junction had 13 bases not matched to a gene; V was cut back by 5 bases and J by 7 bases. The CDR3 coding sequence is TGCGCCAGCAGCAATGAACCGGGACAGGTCATAAATGAGCAGTTCTTC. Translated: CASSNEPGQVINEQFF.

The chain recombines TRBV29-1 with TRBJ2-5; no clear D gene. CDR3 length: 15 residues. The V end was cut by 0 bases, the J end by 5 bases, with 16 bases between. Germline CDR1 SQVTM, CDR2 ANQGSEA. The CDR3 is CSVEELADNTETQYF. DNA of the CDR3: TGCAGCGTTGAAGAGCTGGCCGACAACACCGAGACCCAGTACTTC. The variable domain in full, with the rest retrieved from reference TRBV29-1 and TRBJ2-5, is SAVISQKPSRDICQRGTSLTIQCQVDSQVTMMFWYRQQPGQSLTLIATANQGSEATYESGFVIDKFPISRPNLTFSTLTVSNMSPEDSSIYLCSVEELADNTETQYFGPGTRLLVL.

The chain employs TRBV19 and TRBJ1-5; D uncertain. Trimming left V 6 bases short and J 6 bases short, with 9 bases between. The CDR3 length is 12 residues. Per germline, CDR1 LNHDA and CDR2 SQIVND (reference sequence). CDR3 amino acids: CASSSGGQPQHF. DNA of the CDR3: TGTGCCAGTAGCTCCGGAGGTCAGCCCCAGCATTTT. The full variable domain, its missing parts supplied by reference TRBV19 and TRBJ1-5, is DGGITQSPKYLFRKEGQNVTLSCEQNLNHDAMYWYRQDPGQGLRLIYYSQIVNDFQKGDIAEGYSVSREKKESFPLTVTSAQKNPTAFYLCASSSGGQPQHFGDGTRLSIL.

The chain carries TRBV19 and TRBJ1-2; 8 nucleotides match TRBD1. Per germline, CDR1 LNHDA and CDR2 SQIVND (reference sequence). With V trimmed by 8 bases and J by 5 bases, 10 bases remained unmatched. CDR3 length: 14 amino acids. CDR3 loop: CASGPGTGVYGYTF. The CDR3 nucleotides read TGTGCCAGTGGACCCGGGACAGGCGTTTATGGCTACACCTTC.

CDR3 amino acids: CASSHGQGDSYEQYF. The CDR3 coding sequence is TGTGCCAGCTCACACGGACAGGGGGACTCCTACGAGCAGTACTTC. The chain uses TRBV18 and TRBJ2-7, with TRBD1 matching over 10 bases. The CDR3 sequence is 15 residues long. The junction had 3 bases not matched to a gene; V was cut back by 4 bases and J by 0 bases. Germline values: CDR1 KGHSH, CDR2 LQKENI. The whole variable domain, remainder taken from reference TRBV18 and TRBJ2-7, is NAGVMQNPRHLVRRRGQEARLRCSPMKGHSHVYWYRQLPEEGLKFMVYLQKENIIDESGMPKERFSAEFPKEGPSILRIQQVVRGDSAAYFCASSHGQGDSYEQYFGPGTRLTVT.

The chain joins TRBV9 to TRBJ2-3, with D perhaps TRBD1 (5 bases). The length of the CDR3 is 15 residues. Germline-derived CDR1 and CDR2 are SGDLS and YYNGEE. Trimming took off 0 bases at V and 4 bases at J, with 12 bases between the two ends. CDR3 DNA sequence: TGTGCCAGCAGCGTAGGACAGCCCTCGGCAGATACGCAGTATTTT. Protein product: CASSVGQPSADTQYF. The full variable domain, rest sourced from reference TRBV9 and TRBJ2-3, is DSGVTQTPKHLITATGQRVTLRCSPRSGDLSVYWYQQSLDQGLQFLIQYYNGEERAKGNILERFSAQQFPDLHSELNLSSLELGDSALYFCASSVGQPSADTQYFGPGTRLTVL.

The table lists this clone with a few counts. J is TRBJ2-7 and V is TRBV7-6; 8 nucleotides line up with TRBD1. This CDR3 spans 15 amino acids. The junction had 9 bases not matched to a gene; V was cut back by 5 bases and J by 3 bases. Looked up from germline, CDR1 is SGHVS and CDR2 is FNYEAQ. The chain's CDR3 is CASSQGTGQFYEQYF. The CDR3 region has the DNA TGTGCCAGCAGCCAGGGGACAGGCCAGTTCTACGAGCAGTACTTC.

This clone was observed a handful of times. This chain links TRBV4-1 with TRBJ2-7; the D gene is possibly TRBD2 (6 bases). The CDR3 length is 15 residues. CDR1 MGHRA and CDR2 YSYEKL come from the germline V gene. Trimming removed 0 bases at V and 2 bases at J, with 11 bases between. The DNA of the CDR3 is TGCGCCAGCAGCCAAGACGGGGGTCGCACCTACGAGCAGTACTTC. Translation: CASSQDGGRTYEQYF.